These 16 T cell receptor beta chains came from one sample sequenced in a study of T cell changes during pregnancy in multiple sclerosis. Method: immunoSEQ multiplex PCR; TCRdb's copy keeps in-frame clones and lacks some. This table has tens of thousands of clones, around 93% appearing once. Sequenced material: peripheral blood, taken before pregnancy. The receptors come from a female donor with multiple sclerosis, enrolled in a pregnancy study.

The V gene is TRBV6-1, the J gene TRBJ2-7; D call uncertain. Per germline, CDR1 MNHNS and CDR2 SASEGT. Trimming took 3 bases from V and 9 from J, leaving 21 bases between them. This CDR3 is built from 15 residues. CDR3 protein: CASSEADGRPLGQYF. Here the CDR3 DNA reads TGTGCCAGCAGTGAGGCGGATGGCCGGCCCCTCGGGCAGTACTTC.

The chain recombines TRBV7-9 with TRBJ1-2, with D perhaps matching TRBD1 (5 bases). Trimming removed 5 bases from V and 6 bases from J, with 19 bases in between. Germline lookup yields CDR1 SEHNR and CDR2 FQNEAQ (reference sequence). CDR3 size: 15 residues. The CDR3 sequence: CASSPPGRGGDGYTF. CDR3 in DNA: TGTGCCAGCAGCCCCCCAGGGAGGGGTGGGGATGGCTACACCTTC.

The chain recombines TRBV6-5 with TRBJ1-1; D not resolved. CDR1 and CDR2 (germline): MNHEY, SVGAGI. V was clipped by 7 bases and J by 1 base, with 10 bases between them. This CDR3 comprises 13 residues. The CDR3 loop is CASTYPGNTEAFF. CDR3 sequence (DNA): TGTGCCAGCACCTACCCAGGGAACACTGAAGCTTTCTTT.

V gene TRBV19 combines with J gene TRBJ2-6; D may be TRBD2 (6 bases). Per germline, CDR1 LNHDA and CDR2 SQIVND (reference sequence). V lost 1 base to trimming and J lost 2 bases, with 9 bases between them. The CDR3 contains 16 residues. CDR3 residues: CASSIVSGAGANVLTF. The CDR3 nucleotides read TGTGCCAGTAGTATAGTTTCGGGGGCTGGGGCCAACGTCCTGACTTTC.

The chain combines TRBV5-1 with TRBJ1-4; maybe TRBD1 (5 bases). Germline loops: CDR1 SGHRS, CDR2 YFSETQ. The CDR3 totals 12 residues. The V end lost 5 bases, the J end lost 7 bases, and 9 bases lay between the germline ends. The CDR3 DNA is TGCGCCAGCAGGCCGGACACTGAAAAACTGTTTTTT. This codes for CASRPDTEKLFF.

On this clone: One junction end disagrees with the germline gene, perhaps due to a read error. V usage is TRBV6-5 and J usage is TRBJ2-1; 11 bases map to TRBD2. The germline V gene has CDR1 MNHEY and CDR2 SVGAGI. There are 13 residues in the CDR3. CDR3 protein: CACSSGGASEQFF. As DNA, the CDR3 is TGTGCCTGCAGTAGCGGGGGGGCAAGTGAGCAGTTCTTC.

This clone appeared a single time. The CDR3 spells CASSLQTTGMNTEAFF. Written as DNA, the CDR3 is TGCGCCAGCAGCCTCCAGACAACAGGGATGAACACTGAAGCTTTCTTT. The genes are TRBV5-1 and TRBJ1-1, with a weak D call TRBD1 (6 bases). Germline V gene lookup returns CDR1 SGHRS and CDR2 YFSETQ. The V end lost 4 bases, the J end lost 0 bases, and 16 bases lay between the germline ends. This CDR3 region has 16 residues.

This clone was counted once. The V call is TRBV27, the J call TRBJ2-1; D possibly corresponds to TRBD1 (6 bases). This CDR3 contains 12 residues. Trimming removed 9 bases from V and 6 bases from J, with 12 bases in between. The germline gives CDR1 MNHEY, CDR2 SMNVEV (reference sequence). CDR3 loop: CASSQGTNEQFF. The CDR3 DNA reads TGTGCCAGTAGTCAGGGGACCAATGAGCAGTTCTTC.

The V gene is TRBV7-9, the J gene TRBJ2-1; TRBD2 agrees at 11 bases. The trim removed 5 bases at V and 4 bases at J, leaving 10 bases unmatched. The CDR3 has 17 residues. CDR1 and CDR2 from the germline V gene are SEHNR and FQNEAQ (reference sequence). The CDR3 nucleotides read TGTGCCAGCAGCCGTCTTAGCGGGAGGGCCGGATACAATGAGCAGTTCTTC. Its protein is CASSRLSGRAGYNEQFF.

The chain has TRBV18 and TRBJ2-7; TRBD1 is a possible D gene (5 bases). Germline V gene data show CDR1 as KGHSH and CDR2 as LQKENI. The length of the CDR3 is 14 residues. With 3 bases removed from V and 1 base from J, the gap between germline ends came to 10 bases. CDR3 DNA: TGTGCCAGCTCACCTTTAGACAGTTCCTACGAGCAGTACTTC. This codes for CASSPLDSSYEQYF.

CDR3 sequence: CASSLSRDRELLEQYF. In DNA, the CDR3 is TGTGCCAGCAGCCTCAGCCGGGACAGGGAGTTGCTCGAGCAGTACTTC. V usage is TRBV21-1 and J usage is TRBJ2-7; whether TRBD1, the table's D call, matches the DNA was not checked. TRBV21-1 is a pseudogene locus. CDR3 size: 16 residues.

The chain is built from TRBV20-1 and TRBJ1-1; 8 bases map to TRBD1. This CDR3 has 11 residues. Germline values: CDR1 DFQATT, CDR2 SNEGSKA (reference sequence). V trimming: 3 bases; J trimming: 8 bases; junction bases outside the gene matches: 2. The CDR3 sequence is CSASTGGEAFF. The CDR3 DNA reads TGCAGTGCTAGTACAGGGGGGGAAGCTTTCTTT.

V is TRBV27 and J is TRBJ2-7, with TRBD2 as a possible D gene (6 bases). From germline, CDR1 is MNHEY and CDR2 SMNVEV (reference sequence). Deletions cut 3 bases from V and 7 bases from J, with 34 bases between. The CDR3 extends over 20 amino acids. The CDR3 reads CASSFSHRLASASYQGEQYF. For the CDR3, the DNA is TGTGCCAGCAGTTTTTCCCACCGACTGGCTAGCGCGTCCTACCAAGGGGAGCAGTACTTC.

The chain has TRBV27 and TRBJ1-2, with a possible D match to TRBD1 (6 bases). The V gene lost 6 bases and the J gene lost 8 bases, with 25 bases spanning the gap. CDR1 MNHEY and CDR2 SMNVEV come from the germline V gene (reference sequence). This CDR3 spans 16 amino acids. The CDR3 is CASRPGTPSVRGGYTF. CDR3 bases: TGTGCCAGCAGACCCGGGACACCCTCCGTCCGTGGGGGCTACACCTTC.

This sequence joins TRBV7-8 and TRBJ2-2; tentative D call: TRBD1 (6 bases). V lost 1 base and J lost 6, with 12 bases in between. The CDR3 consists of 15 residues. Germline CDR1 SGHVS, CDR2 FQNEAQ. CDR3 region: CASSLVTKGAGELFF. CDR3 in DNA: TGTGCCAGCAGCTTAGTCACGAAGGGGGCCGGGGAGCTGTTTTTT.

V gene TRBV5-1 combines with J gene TRBJ2-3; maybe TRBD1 (5 bases). V gave up 0 bases and J gave up 2 bases, with 13 bases separating them. CDR3 size: 16 residues. Looked up from germline, CDR1 is SGHRS and CDR2 is YFSETQ. The CDR3: CASSLAGQGFTDTQYF. DNA of the CDR3: TGCGCCAGCAGCTTGGCCGGGCAGGGCTTCACAGATACGCAGTATTTT.